Following are 11 T cell receptor beta chains from one sample sequenced in a study of T cells in women clearing cervical HPV infection. Sequencing used immunoSEQ multiplex PCR; TCRdb keeps in-frame clones, though not all of them. This sample's clone table lists 20,000 to 25,000 clones. The sequenced material came from blood buffy coat. Receptors originate from a woman between 18 and 69 years old with a cervical HPV16 infection that either progressed to CIN3+ or cleared (not recorded which).

Note on this clone: The read is 3 residues too short to cover the CDR3 end, so that end is filled in from the germline J gene. V gene TRBV2 combines with J gene TRBJ2-7; 14 nucleotides match TRBD2. CDR3 length equals 15 residues. J was trimmed by 4 bases and V by 8 bases; bases with no gene match: 7. The germline gives CDR1 SNHLY, CDR2 FYNNEI. The chain's CDR3 is CASGGLAGGLYEQYF. The sequenced part of the CDR3 DNA is TGTGCCAGCGGAGGACTAGCGGGAGGTTTGTACGAG.

As to this clone: The CDR3 end is not reached by the read, which stops 3 residues before it; the germline J gene fills it in. The gene calls are TRBV7-6 and TRBJ2-1; perhaps TRBD2 as D (6 bases). Trimming shortened V by 1 base and J by 4 bases, and 17 bases separated the two germline ends. Per germline, CDR1 SGHVS and CDR2 FNYEAQ. The CDR3 sequence is 17 residues long. The CDR3 reads CASSLEVPSATYNEQFF. CDR3 bases read: TGTGCCAGCAGCTTAGAGGTACCTAGCGCGACATACAATGAG.

Details on this clone: The CDR3 end is not reached by the read, which stops 3 residues before it; the germline J gene fills it in. The rearrangement links TRBV5-6 to TRBJ1-4; D is perhaps TRBD1 (5 bases). This CDR3 has 15 amino acids. From germline, CDR1 is SGHDT and CDR2 YYEEEE. CDR3 protein: CASSHVDTGRSPLFF. The CDR3 bases that were read are TGTGCCAGCAGCCACGTTGACACAGGAAGGTCACCA.

CDR3 bases read: TGTGCCAGCAACCACAGGGGGAGCACAGATACG. Translating gives CASNHRGSTDT. The full CDR3 sequence reads CASNHRGSTDTQYF. The chain combines TRBV12-3 or TRBV12-4 with TRBJ2-3, with TRBD1 matching 8 bases. With the read ending 3 residues before the CDR3 end, the germline J gene is used to fill in that end. The CDR3 is made up of 14 amino acids. The ends lost 7 bases at V and 0 bases at J; junction bases unmatched: 3.

As concerns this clone: With the read ending 3 residues before the CDR3 end, the germline J gene is used to fill in that end. The chain couples TRBV12-3 or TRBV12-4 to TRBJ2-1, with unresolved D. The CDR3 totals 15 residues. With 10 bases removed from V and 7 bases from J, the gap between germline ends came to 23 bases. The sequenced CDR3 bases are TGTGCCACCACTTTCACCCTGGCCACGCCAAATGAG. Protein sequence: CATTFTLATPNE. The whole CDR3 protein reads CATTFTLATPNEQFF.

As to this clone: The read gets to within 3 residues of the CDR3 end, and the germline J gene fills in the rest. This chain links TRBV7-8 with TRBJ2-2, with 7 bases aligning to TRBD2. There are 16 residues in the CDR3. Germline CDR1 SGHVS, CDR2 FQNEAQ. The CDR3 DNA, read in part, is TGTGCCAGCAGCGGGGGGGTTAGCTCTGGGGCCAACGTG. This translates into CASSGGVSSGANV. The entire CDR3 protein reads CASSGGVSSGANVLFF.

On this clone itself: The read ends 3 residues early relative to the CDR3; the germline J gene fills the gap. The V gene is TRBV9, the J gene TRBJ2-7, with 7 bases aligning to TRBD1. The trim removed 3 bases at V and 0 bases at J, leaving 9 bases unmatched. Germline V CDR1 and CDR2: SGDLS, YYNGEE. The CDR3 has 16 residues. The covered CDR3 bases are TGTGCCAGCAGCGAAGGGGACAGCGATGTCTCCTACGAG. As protein: CASSEGDSDVSYE. The full CDR3 protein is CASSEGDSDVSYEQYF.

Concerning this clone itself: An end of the junction differs from the germline gene, which may be a read error. With the read ending 3 residues before the CDR3 end, the germline J gene is used to fill in that end. Additional DNA sequences in this sample encode the identical CDR3. The chain uses TRBV2 and TRBJ1-3; D is unresolved. Germline loops: CDR1 SNHLY, CDR2 FYNNEI. This CDR3 is built from 14 residues. CDR3 region: CASTADISGNTIYF. Partial CDR3 DNA: TGTGCCAGCACCGCCGACATCTCTGGAAACACA.

Note on this clone: The read ends 3 residues shy of where the CDR3 ends; the end is completed using the germline J gene. The chain employs TRBV12-3 or TRBV12-4 and TRBJ2-5; maybe TRBD1 (5 bases). The CDR3 is 16 amino acids. V was pared by 3 bases and J by 5 bases, with 19 bases between. The sequenced CDR3 bases are TGTGCCAGCAGTTTTATCGCCGCCTCAAGGGGCGAGACC. It is translated as CASSFIAASRGET. The entire CDR3 reads CASSFIAASRGETQYF.

As concerns this clone: The sequenced fragment ends 3 residues before the CDR3 boundary, so the rest is inferred from the germline J gene. The chain couples TRBV18 to TRBJ1-2, with a possible D match to TRBD1 (6 bases). V shed 4 bases and J shed 3 bases, with 15 bases lying between them. This CDR3 comprises 15 residues. In germline, CDR1 is KGHSH, CDR2 LQKENI. The CDR3 region is CASSLIDRTDYGYTF. The CDR3 bases that were read are TGTGCCAGCTCACTAATCGACAGGACGGACTATGGC.

CDR3 in amino acids: CAISDHTGGPSAYTF. The covered CDR3 bases are TGTGCCATCAGTGACCACACAGGGGGCCCTTCGGCC. The chain joins TRBV10-3 to TRBJ1-2; TRBD1 agrees at 9 bases. The read terminates 3 residues before the CDR3 end, so the remaining end is supplied by the germline J gene. The length of the CDR3 is 15 residues. The germline gives CDR1 ENHRY, CDR2 SYGVKD.